A single T cell receptor (beta chain) is shown here with its context. The data belong to a study of T cells in Graves' hyperthyroidism and ophthalmopathy. Germline V gene data show CDR1 as LGHDT and CDR2 as YNNKEL (reference sequence). V was clipped by 4 bases and J by 5 bases; unmatched bases: 4. This CDR3 comprises 16 residues. There were TCR beta CDR3 regions amplified from RNA transcripts. A set of HTBI primers served as the primers for a first-round RT-PCR of the TCR CDR3. From the multiplex PCR reads, TCRdb called clonotypes with MiXCR, one entry per CDR3 protein. Of a few hundred thousand distinct CDR3 sequences listed, around 18% are singletons.

Sequenced: blood. J is TRBJ2-2 and V is TRBV3-1, with 13 bases lining up with TRBD2. This sequence was found in a young man with Graves' ophthalmopathy. The CDR3 DNA follows: TGTGCCAGCAGCCGCCCGGGACTAGCGGGGACCGGGGAGCTGTTTTTT. Its protein is CASSRPGLAGTGELFF.